This entry is about one T cell receptor (beta chain). This record belongs to a study of T-cell reconstitution after alpha-beta-depleted transplantation in children. Preparation of the TCRbeta library used unique molecular identifiers. MiXCR was run by TCRdb on the PCR reads, yielding one entry per CDR3 protein. The sample has some 340,000 distinct CDR3 sequences; about a tenth are singletons. From germline, CDR1 is LGHNA and CDR2 YNFKEQ. CDR3 length: 16 residues. Trimming shortened V by 4 bases and J by 0 bases, and 13 bases separated the two germline ends. The chain is built from TRBV4-2 and TRBJ1-3; no firm D call. The receptor's source is a human donor who donated a stem cell graft to a child with acute lymphoblastic leukemia. The sequencing here drew on PBMCs from the stem cell graft donor, taken from the stem cell graft. Here the CDR3 DNA reads TGTGCCAGCAGCCCAAGGACGGACCCCTCTGGAAACACCATATATTTT. Protein sequence: CASSPRTDPSGNTIYF.